What follows are 4 T cell receptor beta chains derived from one specimen sequenced in a study of cytomegalovirus exposure and HLA in healthy donors. Amplification used 60 Vbeta primers and 13 Jbeta primers. Measured with immunoSEQ multiplex PCR; TCRdb has only the in-frame clones, and not every one. The sample shows over 110,000 clones, about 80% of them seen only once. Sequencing used PBMCs. These receptors originate from a woman between 35 and 50 years old in good health and CMV-seropositive.

The chain joins TRBV9 to TRBJ2-1; D not resolved. This CDR3 has 12 residues. The germline CDR1 and CDR2 sequences are SGDLS and YYNGEE. V was trimmed by 4 bases and J by 7 bases, leaving 9 bases between them. CDR3 region: CASSPPENEQFF. DNA for the CDR3: TGTGCCAGCAGCCCGCCTGAGAATGAGCAGTTCTTC.

The chain has TRBV18 and TRBJ2-7, with D tentatively TRBD2 (6 bases). CDR3 length: 14 residues. The germline V and J ends were trimmed by 5 bases and 6 bases, with 17 bases remaining between them. CDR1 and CDR2 from the germline V gene are KGHSH and LQKENI. The CDR3 region is CASSWRRDEGEQYF. The CDR3 region has the DNA TGTGCCAGCTCATGGCGGCGGGATGAGGGCGAGCAGTACTTC. The full variable domain, completed using reference TRBV18 and TRBJ2-7, is NAGVMQNPRHLVRRRGQEARLRCSPMKGHSHVYWYRQLPEEGLKFMVYLQKENIIDESGMPKERFSAEFPKEGPSILRIQQVVRGDSAAYFCASSWRRDEGEQYFGPGTRLTVT.

The V call is TRBV19, the J call TRBJ2-5; 11 bases are a match to TRBD2. The CDR3 loop spans 15 amino acids. Germline V CDR1 and CDR2: LNHDA, SQIVND (reference sequence). V shed 4 bases, J shed 4 bases, and the junction held 5 bases outside the gene matches. The CDR3 region is CASSKLAGEGETQYF. The CDR3 nucleotides read TGTGCCAGTAGTAAACTAGCGGGAGAGGGAGAGACCCAGTACTTC. Full variable domain (missing parts from reference TRBV19 and TRBJ2-5): DGGITQSPKYLFRKEGQNVTLSCEQNLNHDAMYWYRQDPGQGLRLIYYSQIVNDFQKGDIAEGYSVSREKKESFPLTVTSAQKNPTAFYLCASSKLAGEGETQYFGPGTRLLVL.

The chain joins TRBV11-3 to TRBJ1-1; 7 nucleotides line up with TRBD1. The CDR3 is 13 amino acids. Looked up from germline, CDR1 is SGHNT and CDR2 is YENEEA. The V segment lost 6 bases and the J segment 5 bases; nucleotides outside the gene matches: 6. In DNA form, the CDR3 reads TGTGCCAGCAGGGCAGGGGGAGAGACTGAAGCTTTCTTT. Translation: CASRAGGETEAFF.